The 18 T cell receptor beta chains reported below all come from one sample, sequenced in a study of cytomegalovirus exposure and HLA in healthy donors. Researchers ran the PCR with 60 Vbeta and 13 Jbeta primers. The protocol was immunoSEQ multiplex PCR, while the TCRdb copy is restricted to in-frame clones and leaves out a portion. The sample shows some 90,000 clones, approximately 76% of them seen only once. The sequencing sample was made of PBMCs. These receptors all come from a man aged 25 to 40 in good health and CMV-seropositive.

This clone is a singleton in its sample. This sequence joins TRBV30 and TRBJ1-1, with D possibly being TRBD1 (6 bases). The germline V and J ends were trimmed by 0 bases and 0 bases, with 14 bases remaining between them. The CDR3 length is 16 residues. CDR1 is GTSNPN, CDR2 SVGIG, per germline (reference sequence). This CDR3 reads CAWSVGGSAMNTEAFF. In DNA, the CDR3 is TGTGCCTGGAGTGTAGGGGGTTCCGCCATGAACACTGAAGCTTTCTTT.

CDR3 loop: CASSLFGGVETQYF. In DNA, the CDR3 is TGTGCCAGCAGCTTATTTGGGGGCGTAGAGACCCAGTACTTC. V usage is TRBV7-2 and J usage is TRBJ2-5; D might be TRBD1 (6 bases). The germline V gene has CDR1 SGHTA and CDR2 FQGNSA. This CDR3 has 14 residues. V was pared by 2 bases and J by 4 bases, with 11 bases between.

Only one count was recorded for this clone. This chain connects TRBV27 to TRBJ1-1, with D possibly TRBD1 on 5 matching bases. The length of the CDR3 is 14 residues. Germline CDR1 reads MNHEY; CDR2 reads SMNVEV (reference sequence). Between the trimmed V and J ends, which lost 6 bases and 6 bases, there was a span of 17 bases. CDR3 DNA: TGTGCCAGCAGCCCGAGGGAGGGGCGGTCTGAAGCTTTCTTT. Amino acid sequence: CASSPREGRSEAFF.

The rearrangement uses TRBV27 and TRBJ1-5; 7 bases are a match to TRBD1. CDR3 length equals 15 residues. V shed 5 bases and J 4 bases; nucleotides not matched to a gene: 8. Germline-derived CDR1 and CDR2 are MNHEY and SMNVEV (reference sequence). CDR3 DNA: TGTGCCAGCAGTCCGGAAACAGGGGCGAATCAGCCCCAGCATTTT. Translated: CASSPETGANQPQHF.

The CDR3 is CAISDSGTGNYGYTF. In DNA form, the CDR3 reads TGTGCCATCAGTGACTCGGGGACAGGGAACTATGGCTACACCTTC. V usage is TRBV10-3 and J usage is TRBJ1-2; 9 bases align to TRBD1. Germline CDR1 reads ENHRY; CDR2 reads SYGVKD. The CDR3 is 15 residues long. Trimming cost V 3 bases and J 2 bases; bases outside gene matches: 4.

A few counts support this clone. The CDR3 DNA reads TGTGCCAGCTCCCATGGGACTAGCCGGAACACCGGGGAGCTGTTTTTT. It codes for CASSHGTSRNTGELFF. The gene calls are TRBV18 and TRBJ2-2, with 9 bases lining up with TRBD2. The CDR3 has 16 amino acids. The germline V gene encodes CDR1 KGHSH and CDR2 LQKENI. Germline trimming cut 6 bases from V and 1 base from J; bases unmatched to any gene: 6.

This chain connects TRBV14 to TRBJ2-1, with 9 bases aligning to TRBD2. This CDR3 region has 14 residues. Germline values: CDR1 SGHDN, CDR2 FVKESK. The V segment lost 4 bases and the J segment 6 bases; nucleotides outside the gene matches: 4. CDR3 residues: CASSRRGGTNEQFF. The CDR3 nucleotides are TGTGCCAGCAGCCGGCGGGGGGGCACCAATGAGCAGTTCTTC. Filled out from reference TRBV14 and TRBJ2-1, the complete variable domain reads EAGVTQFPSHSVIEKGQTVTLRCDPISGHDNLYWYRRVMGKEIKFLLHFVKESKQDESGMPNNRFLAERTGGTYSTLKVQPAELEDSGVYFCASSRRGGTNEQFFGPGTRLTVL.

The rearrangement links TRBV6-5 to TRBJ2-4; TRBD1 might be the D (7 bases). CDR3 length: 13 amino acids. Trimming pared 4 bases from V and 7 bases from J, leaving 11 bases between. In germline, CDR1 is MNHEY, CDR2 SVGAGI. CDR3 amino acids: CASSSQGRNIQYF. The CDR3 DNA sequence: TGTGCCAGCAGTTCACAGGGGAGGAACATTCAGTACTTC.

CDR3 loop: CASSPRIAGGSSYEQYF. CDR3 coding DNA: TGTGCCAGCTCACCAAGGATTGCGGGAGGGAGCTCCTACGAGCAGTACTTC. The chain links TRBV18 to TRBJ2-7; TRBD2 matches 9 bases. Germline loops: CDR1 KGHSH, CDR2 LQKENI. The CDR3 consists of 17 residues. The trim removed 2 bases at V and 0 bases at J, leaving 8 bases unmatched.

This chain uses TRBV30 with TRBJ2-7; 7 bases are shared with TRBD2. The CDR3 runs to 13 residues. V was pared by 0 bases and J by 7 bases, with 6 bases of the junction left unmatched. Germline values: CDR1 GTSNPN, CDR2 SVGIG (reference sequence). The CDR3 region has the DNA TGTGCCTGGAGTGTAGCCTCCGGGGGGGAGCAGTACTTC. Encoded protein: CAWSVASGGEQYF.

The CDR3 here is CASGFEGYNEQFF. The CDR3 nucleotides are TGTGCCAGCGGTTTCGAGGGCTACAATGAGCAGTTCTTC. This rearrangement joins TRBV6-6 to TRBJ2-1; D perhaps matches TRBD2 (5 bases). Germline CDR1 reads MNHNY; CDR2 reads SVGAGI (reference sequence). This CDR3 region has 13 residues. Between the trimmed V and J ends, which lost 8 bases and 3 bases, there was a span of 11 bases.

J is TRBJ2-1 and V is TRBV9, with D tentatively TRBD2 (7 bases). The ends were cut back, 2 bases at V and 2 bases at J, with 14 bases in the middle. CDR1 and CDR2 (germline): SGDLS, YYNGEE. The length of the CDR3 is 16 residues. CDR3 sequence: CASSVRGGGAYNEQFF. The CDR3 bases are TGTGCCAGCAGCGTGAGAGGCGGGGGCGCCTACAATGAGCAGTTCTTC.

The chain couples TRBV28 to TRBJ2-5; D not certain. The J call is uncertain, as TRBJ2-7 better fits the DNA end. CDR1 MDHEN and CDR2 SYDVKM come from the germline V gene. The CDR3 has 14 residues. CDR3 in DNA: TGTGCCAGCAGTTTCGACTGGAAGAAAAGCGAGCAGTACTTC. It codes for CASSFDWKKSEQYF.

With respect to this clone: This sample includes further DNA sequences coding for the same CDR3. The J gene is TRBJ1-1, the V gene TRBV6-5, with a possible D match to TRBD1 (6 bases). Germline-derived CDR1 and CDR2 are MNHEY and SVGAGI. This CDR3 has 13 amino acids. Trimming removed 5 bases from V and 3 bases from J, with 10 bases in between. CDR3 sequence: CASSAQGYTEAFF. The CDR3 region has the DNA TGTGCCAGCAGTGCACAGGGTTACACTGAAGCTTTCTTT.

The gene calls are TRBV5-1 and TRBJ2-5, with 8 nucleotides matching TRBD2. Trimming took 0 bases from V and 5 from J; bases not matched to a gene: 9. Germline-derived CDR1 and CDR2 are SGHRS and YFSETQ. The CDR3 consists of 16 residues. In nucleotides, the CDR3 is TGCGCCAGCAGCTTGGGGACTAGCAGCTTTATGGAGACCCAGTACTTC. It translates to CASSLGTSSFMETQYF.

The table lists this clone with a count of one. The V call is TRBV6-1, the J call TRBJ2-1; D is possibly TRBD2 (6 bases). Trimming stripped 2 bases from V and 5 bases from J, with 13 bases between. The CDR3 runs to 15 residues. Germline assignment: CDR1 MNHNS and CDR2 SASEGT. CDR3 amino acids: CASSENPGENNEQFF. CDR3 DNA sequence: TGTGCCAGCAGTGAAAACCCGGGAGAGAACAATGAGCAGTTCTTC.

The chain has TRBV11-2 and TRBJ2-3, with TRBD2 identical over 9 bases. The CDR3 has 17 amino acids. J gave up 0 bases and V 6 bases, and 10 bases lay outside the gene matches. Looked up from germline, CDR1 is SGHAT and CDR2 is FQNNGV. The DNA of the CDR3 is TGTGCCAGCAGTCAAACCGGGACTAGCAGCAGCACAGATACGCAGTATTTT. This codes for CASSQTGTSSSTDTQYF.

This clone was detected once. The V gene is TRBV10-3, the J gene TRBJ2-1, with D possibly TRBD2 on 5 matching bases. Germline V gene lookup returns CDR1 ENHRY and CDR2 SYGVKD. The CDR3 totals 16 residues. Trimming stripped 0 bases from V and 4 bases from J, with 13 bases between. The DNA for the CDR3 is TGTGCCATCAGTGAGTCGACGGGGAGTAGGTACAATGAGCAGTTCTTC. As protein: CAISESTGSRYNEQFF.